The 32 T cell receptor beta chains listed next were all sequenced from one sample in a study of siplizumab effects on memory and regulatory T cells. Assay used: immunoSEQ multiplex PCR; TCRdb lists only in-frame clones, some missing. The sample lists about 100,000 clones, just over 90% seen once, with around 0.73% in the top ten. Sequenced sample: Tregs sorted from blood. The source of these receptors is a human donor in good health.

The gene calls are TRBV27 and TRBJ2-1; 11 bases map to TRBD2. The ends lost 6 bases at V and 7 bases at J; junction bases unmatched: 8. Germline CDR1 reads MNHEY; CDR2 reads SMNVEV (reference sequence). The CDR3 is made up of 15 amino acids. The CDR3 coding sequence is TGTGCCAGCAGACCTACTAGCGGGAGAGTAAATGAGCAGTTCTTC. Its protein is CASRPTSGRVNEQFF.

This clone was seen only a few times. V usage is TRBV6-5 and J usage is TRBJ2-7, with 7 bases that match TRBD2. Losses at the gene ends were 5 bases for V and 3 bases for J; bases not matched to a gene: 7. Germline V gene data show CDR1 as MNHEY and CDR2 as SVGAGI. The CDR3 is made up of 14 amino acids. The CDR3 spells CASSRSPGGYEQYF. CDR3 DNA: TGTGCCAGCAGTCGCTCGCCGGGGGGCTACGAGCAGTACTTC.

This sequence joins TRBV5-5 and TRBJ1-2, with 8 positions matching TRBD1. The CDR3 sequence is 14 residues long. J was trimmed by 2 bases and V by 3 bases; bases with no gene match: 3. Germline values: CDR1 SGHKS, CDR2 YYEKEE (reference sequence). For the CDR3, the DNA is TGTGCCAGCAGCTCGAGGACAGGGAACTATGGCTACACCTTC. Amino acids: CASSSRTGNYGYTF.

This clone was recorded once. The V call is TRBV29-1, the J call TRBJ2-7; D is unresolved. The germline gives CDR1 SQVTM, CDR2 ANQGSEA. Trimming removed 6 bases from V and 4 bases from J, with 10 bases in between. The CDR3 sequence is 11 residues long. DNA for the CDR3: TGCAGCGTCGAAAGGGATTACGAGCAGTACTTC. It is translated as CSVERDYEQYF.

The J gene is TRBJ1-1, the V gene TRBV7-8, with a possible D match to TRBD1 (6 bases). Trimming pared 5 bases from V and 0 bases from J, leaving 13 bases between. The germline CDR1 and CDR2 sequences are SGHVS and FQNEAQ. The CDR3 loop spans 15 amino acids. The CDR3 nucleotides read TGTGCCAGCAGCAGGTCACAGGGAGTGAACACTGAAGCTTTCTTT. Encoded protein: CASSRSQGVNTEAFF.

This rearrangement joins TRBV28 to TRBJ2-1, with 9 bases identical to TRBD1. Per germline, CDR1 MDHEN and CDR2 SYDVKM. This CDR3 is 16 amino acids long. V lost 2 bases and J lost 4; bases outside the gene matches: 6. CDR3 protein: CASSLRDRAGYNEQFF. DNA of the CDR3: TGTGCCAGCAGTTTAAGGGACAGGGCTGGGTACAATGAGCAGTTCTTC. The complete variable domain, with remaining parts taken from reference TRBV28 and TRBJ2-1, reads DVKVTQSSRYLVKRTGEKVFLECVQDMDHENMFWYRQDPGLGLRLIYFSYDVKMKEKGDIPEGYSVSREKKERFSLILESASTNQTSMYLCASSLRDRAGYNEQFFGPGTRLTVL.

The rearrangement links TRBV19 to TRBJ2-7; 7 positions match TRBD2. V was clipped by 2 bases and J by 0 bases; unmatched bases: 10. This CDR3 comprises 17 residues. Germline V gene data show CDR1 as LNHDA and CDR2 as SQIVND (reference sequence). The CDR3 region is CASSITASGYSSYEQYF. CDR3 nucleotides: TGTGCCAGTAGTATAACGGCTAGCGGATACTCCTCCTACGAGCAGTACTTC. Using reference TRBV19 and TRBJ2-7 for the parts outside the CDR3, the full variable domain is DGGITQSPKYLFRKEGQNVTLSCEQNLNHDAMYWYRQDPGQGLRLIYYSQIVNDFQKGDIAEGYSVSREKKESFPLTVTSAQKNPTAFYLCASSITASGYSSYEQYFGPGTRLTVT.

This chain joins TRBV4-1 and TRBJ2-3, with TRBD2 matching 9 bases. The germline V gene has CDR1 MGHRA and CDR2 YSYEKL. After removal of 1 base from V and 4 bases from J, the junction contained 15 bases not matched to a gene. The CDR3 extends over 19 amino acids. The CDR3 loop reads CASSQGVPGLAIGPDTQYF. In nucleotides, the CDR3 is TGCGCCAGCAGCCAAGGTGTCCCGGGACTAGCTATCGGCCCAGATACGCAGTATTTT.

The V gene is TRBV7-8, the J gene TRBJ2-2; a weak D match, TRBD2 (6 bases). The V end was cut by 4 bases, the J end by 1 base, with 13 bases between. Germline loops: CDR1 SGHVS, CDR2 FQNEAQ. The CDR3 has 16 amino acids. The CDR3 region is CASSYLAAMNTGELFF. DNA for the CDR3: TGTGCCAGCAGCTATTTAGCGGCAATGAACACCGGGGAGCTGTTTTTT. Filled out from reference TRBV7-8 and TRBJ2-2, the complete variable domain reads GAGVSQSPRYKVAKRGQDVALRCDPISGHVSLFWYQQALGQGPEFLTYFQNEAQLDKSGLPSDRFFAERPEGSVSTLKIQRTQQEDSAVYLCASSYLAAMNTGELFFGEGSRLTVL.

V usage is TRBV6-8 and J usage is TRBJ1-2; D uncertain. CDR3 length equals 16 residues. Trimming pared 1 base from V and 5 bases from J, leaving 17 bases between. The germline gives CDR1 MNHGY, CDR2 SAAAGT. DNA for the CDR3: TGTGCCAGCAGTTACTTTACGAACCCCGGGGTTTATGGCTACACCTTC. As protein: CASSYFTNPGVYGYTF.

The V and J genes are TRBV6-5 and TRBJ2-3; 7 nucleotides agree with TRBD2. The CDR3 length is 15 residues. Germline CDR1 is MNHEY and CDR2 is SVGAGI. Trimming cost V 5 bases and J 2 bases; bases outside gene matches: 7. The CDR3 sequence is CASSTRGVHTDTQYF. CDR3 DNA: TGTGCCAGCAGTACCCGGGGGGTACACACAGATACGCAGTATTTT.

The chain combines TRBV4-1 with TRBJ2-2; D remains unclear. Germline V CDR1 and CDR2: MGHRA, YSYEKL. The CDR3 runs to 16 residues. V gave up 1 base and J gave up 6 bases, with 15 bases separating them. CDR3 sequence (DNA): TGCGCCAGCAGCCAAGCGGTAAAGGAGCTACCCGGGGAGCTGTTTTTT. It codes for CASSQAVKELPGELFF.

The V gene is TRBV18, the J gene TRBJ2-6; 11 bases align to TRBD1. The germline CDR1 and CDR2 sequences are KGHSH and LQKENI. This CDR3 has 18 amino acids. V shed 5 bases, J shed 0 bases, and the junction held 6 bases outside the gene matches. As DNA, the CDR3 is TGTGCCAGCTCATCGGGACAGGGGGTTAGCTCTGGGGCCAACGTCCTGACTTTC. The encoded protein is CASSSGQGVSSGANVLTF. Complete variable domain (other parts from reference TRBV18 and TRBJ2-6): NAGVMQNPRHLVRRRGQEARLRCSPMKGHSHVYWYRQLPEEGLKFMVYLQKENIIDESGMPKERFSAEFPKEGPSILRIQQVVRGDSAAYFCASSSGQGVSSGANVLTFGAGSRLTVL.

The chain links TRBV7-9 to TRBJ2-2; 11 nucleotides line up with TRBD2. V shed 4 bases, J shed 4 bases, and the junction held 5 bases outside the gene matches. This CDR3 region has 16 residues. Germline V gives CDR1 SEHNR, CDR2 FQNEAQ (reference sequence). The CDR3: CASSSSGTSGTGELFF. CDR3 nucleotide sequence: TGTGCCAGCAGCTCCTCCGGGACTAGCGGCACCGGGGAGCTGTTTTTT.

V gene TRBV6-1 combines with J gene TRBJ1-1; tentatively, D is TRBD1 (5 bases). V dropped 3 bases and J dropped 7 bases, with 18 bases sitting between them. Germline V lookup: CDR1 MNHNS, CDR2 SASEGT. CDR3 length: 15 amino acids. The CDR3 sequence: CASSDQRRGRVEAFF. CDR3 nucleotides: TGTGCCAGCAGTGATCAACGAAGGGGAAGAGTTGAAGCTTTCTTT.

This clone was counted once. This rearrangement joins TRBV5-6 to TRBJ1-4, with TRBD1 as a possible D gene (5 bases). Germline assignment: CDR1 SGHDT and CDR2 YYEEEE. V lost 2 bases, J lost 4 bases, and 9 bases lay in between. The CDR3 is 14 residues long. CDR3: CASSFGGRNEKLFF. The DNA of the CDR3 is TGTGCCAGCAGCTTCGGGGGACGTAATGAAAAACTGTTTTTT.

This clone showed up just a few times. The CDR3 is CASSRPTSGFRNEQFF. The DNA for the CDR3 is TGTGCCAGCAGTCGCCCTACTTCGGGGTTTCGTAATGAGCAGTTCTTC. This chain links TRBV27 with TRBJ2-1; D may be TRBD2 (5 bases). Trimming left V 5 bases short and J 7 bases short, with 21 bases between. Germline lookup yields CDR1 MNHEY and CDR2 SMNVEV (reference sequence). The CDR3 totals 16 residues.

V is TRBV5-1 and J is TRBJ1-2; D might be TRBD1 (6 bases). Germline values: CDR1 SGHRS, CDR2 YFSETQ. Trimming took 4 bases from V and 5 from J, leaving 12 bases between them. The CDR3 has 13 amino acids. CDR3 sequence reads: CASSIAGEYGYTF. In nucleotides, the CDR3 is TGCGCCAGCAGCATTGCAGGGGAATATGGCTACACCTTC.

This chain joins TRBV12-5 and TRBJ2-7, with 14 bases identical to TRBD2. The V and J ends lost 2 bases and 3 bases, in that order; junction bases with no gene match: 6. CDR1 and CDR2 from the germline V gene are LGHNT and FRNRAP. The CDR3 covers 17 residues. CDR3 region: CASGLSSGTSGSYEQYF. The CDR3 nucleotides read TGTGCTAGTGGTTTGTCCTCCGGGACTAGCGGGAGCTACGAGCAGTACTTC.

The V and J genes are TRBV19 and TRBJ2-5; 12 nucleotides align to TRBD2. This CDR3 has 15 residues. From germline, CDR1 is LNHDA and CDR2 SQIVND (reference sequence). V was clipped by 2 bases and J by 5 bases; unmatched bases: 3. In DNA, the CDR3 is TGTGCCAGTAGTATACTAGCGGGAGGGCCGGAGACCCAGTACTTC. Encoded protein: CASSILAGGPETQYF.

The chain employs TRBV10-2 and TRBJ1-2; possible D gene TRBD1, 6 bases. The ends were cut back, 6 bases at V and 3 bases at J, with 11 bases in the middle. The CDR3 spans 13 residues. Germline CDR1 reads WSHSY; CDR2 reads SAAADI. Written as DNA, the CDR3 is TGCGCCAGCAGCCTACAGGGTGACTATGGCTACACCTTC. Encoded protein: CASSLQGDYGYTF.

The rearrangement uses TRBV6-5 and TRBJ1-2, with 7 positions matching TRBD1. The CDR3 sequence is 15 residues long. The V and J ends lost 3 bases and 6 bases, in that order; junction bases with no gene match: 10. In germline, CDR1 is MNHEY, CDR2 SVGAGI. CDR3 DNA: TGTGCCAGCAGTTATCTTGGGACAGACCGGAATGGCTACACCTTC. The encoded protein is CASSYLGTDRNGYTF.

This CDR3 is CASSLEGPRNSPLHF. CDR3 sequence (DNA): TGTGCCAGCAGTTTGGAGGGACCGCGTAATTCACCCCTCCACTTT. The chain combines TRBV28 with TRBJ1-6; weak D call: TRBD1 (5 bases). Germline lookup yields CDR1 MDHEN and CDR2 SYDVKM. This CDR3 has 15 residues. V was cut by 3 bases and J by 6 bases, with 12 bases left in between.

V usage is TRBV28 and J usage is TRBJ2-7, with D possibly matching TRBD1 (6 bases). Deletions cut 5 bases from V and 5 bases from J, with 16 bases between. Looked up from germline, CDR1 is MDHEN and CDR2 is SYDVKM. The CDR3 spans 14 residues. The CDR3 bases are TGTGCCAGCAGTGCGACAGGCTATGTCAACGAGCAGTACTTC. This codes for CASSATGYVNEQYF.

This sequence joins TRBV7-8 and TRBJ2-1, with 11 bases that match TRBD2. The CDR3 covers 14 residues. Trimming cost V 5 bases and J 11 bases; bases outside gene matches: 8. Germline V gene lookup returns CDR1 SGHVS and CDR2 FQNEAQ. The CDR3 coding sequence is TGTGCCAGCAGCGCATACCGACTAGCGGGGCAGCAGTTCTTC. Translated, it gives CASSAYRLAGQQFF. Using reference TRBV7-8 and TRBJ2-1 for the parts outside the CDR3, the full variable domain is GAGVSQSPRYKVAKRGQDVALRCDPISGHVSLFWYQQALGQGPEFLTYFQNEAQLDKSGLPSDRFFAERPEGSVSTLKIQRTQQEDSAVYLCASSAYRLAGQQFFGPGTRLTVL.

In its sample, this clone was seen a few times. The chain recombines TRBV6-1 with TRBJ1-5; D perhaps matches TRBD1 (6 bases). Trimming stripped 10 bases from V and 0 bases from J, with 16 bases between. There are 15 residues in the CDR3. Germline V gene sequence: CDR1 MNHNS, CDR2 SASEGT. CDR3 coding DNA: TGTGCCATCAAAAGGGGGGCGGATAGCAATCAGCCCCAGCATTTT. Translating it yields CAIKRGADSNQPQHF.

This chain uses TRBV9 with TRBJ2-2, with TRBD2 matching over 8 bases. V lost 0 bases, J lost 4 bases, and 5 bases stayed unmatched. This CDR3 contains 16 residues. Germline CDR1 reads SGDLS; CDR2 reads YYNGEE. CDR3 nucleotide sequence: TGTGCCAGCAGCGTAGATATCGGGAGGGGCACCGGGGAGCTGTTTTTT. Protein product: CASSVDIGRGTGELFF.

The V gene is TRBV6-1, the J gene TRBJ1-2, with D uncertain. With 2 bases removed from V and 4 bases from J, the gap between germline ends came to 11 bases. The CDR3 totals 14 residues. Germline V lookup: CDR1 MNHNS, CDR2 SASEGT. The CDR3 loop reads CASSERTRIYGYTF. The CDR3 DNA follows: TGTGCCAGCAGTGAAAGAACACGGATCTATGGCTACACCTTC.

The gene calls are TRBV5-4 and TRBJ1-3; D uncertain. V shed 4 bases and J shed 0 bases, with 14 bases lying between them. The CDR3 runs 16 residues. Germline loops: CDR1 SGHNT, CDR2 YYREEE (reference sequence). CDR3 sequence (DNA): TGTGCCAGCAGCCCGGGCCGGCAGATCTCTGGAAACACCATATATTTT. Its protein product is CASSPGRQISGNTIYF.

The chain joins TRBV5-4 to TRBJ1-2; 8 bases match TRBD1. Germline-derived CDR1 and CDR2 are SGHNT and YYREEE (reference sequence). V was pared by 1 base and J by 8 bases, with 13 bases of the junction left unmatched. The CDR3 has 16 residues. CDR3 DNA sequence: TGTGCCAGCAGCTTGAGGGCAGGGGGCCTTGGTTTAGGCTACACCTTC. It specifies CASSLRAGGLGLGYTF.

V gene TRBV6-6 combines with J gene TRBJ2-1, with 11 positions matching TRBD2. V gave up 4 bases and J gave up 7 bases; unmatched junction bases: 9. CDR3 size: 16 residues. CDR1 and CDR2 from the germline V gene are MNHNY and SVGAGI (reference sequence). CDR3 nucleotide sequence: TGTGCCAGCAGTTCCTCAACTAGCGGGAGTGTTAATGAGCAGTTCTTC. Translated, it gives CASSSSTSGSVNEQFF.

The V call is TRBV10-3, the J call TRBJ2-1, with 11 bases lining up with TRBD2. J was trimmed by 8 bases and V by 3 bases; bases with no gene match: 9. Germline V gives CDR1 ENHRY, CDR2 SYGVKD. The CDR3 is 16 amino acids. CDR3 residues: CAISDPKGLAADEQFF. CDR3 DNA sequence: TGTGCCATCAGTGACCCCAAGGGACTAGCGGCAGATGAGCAGTTCTTC.